This TCR beta chain was identified during a study of beta chain features in type 1 diabetes. The study, taken as a whole, reports: All four CD4+ subsets of Type 1 diabetes patients contained TCRB CDR3s that were moderately but significantly shorter.

The CDR3 extends over 15 amino acids. V was trimmed by 7 bases and J by 0 bases, leaving 13 bases between them. Germline V lookup: CDR1 LNHDA, CDR2 SQIVND (reference sequence). Reverse transcription of all isolated RNA meant that expressed TCRB transcripts were sequenced. The protocol was immunoSEQ multiplex PCR, while the TCRdb copy is restricted to in-frame clones and leaves out a portion. The table records approximately 160,000 clones, around 10% of them present only once. Comment on this clone: The antigen remains undetermined.

The rearrangement uses TRBV19 and TRBJ2-1; a possible D gene is TRBD1 (5 bases). The receptor was isolated from a man aged 25-40 years with type 1 diabetes. Input material: central memory CD4+ T cells from blood. The CDR3 nucleotides are TGTGCCAGTATGCCAGGGCGTAGCTCCTACAATGAGCAGTTCTTC. This gives the protein CASMPGRSSYNEQFF.